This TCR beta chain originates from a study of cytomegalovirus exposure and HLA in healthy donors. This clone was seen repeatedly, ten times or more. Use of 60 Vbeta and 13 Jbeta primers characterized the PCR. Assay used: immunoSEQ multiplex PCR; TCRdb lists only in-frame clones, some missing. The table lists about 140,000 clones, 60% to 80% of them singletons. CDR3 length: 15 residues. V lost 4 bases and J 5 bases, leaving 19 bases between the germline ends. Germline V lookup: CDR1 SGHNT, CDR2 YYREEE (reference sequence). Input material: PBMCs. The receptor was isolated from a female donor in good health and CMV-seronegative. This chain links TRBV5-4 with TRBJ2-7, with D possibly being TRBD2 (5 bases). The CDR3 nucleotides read TGTGCCAGCAGCATACAAAATTTGGAGGACGACGAGCAGTACTTC. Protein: CASSIQNLEDDEQYF. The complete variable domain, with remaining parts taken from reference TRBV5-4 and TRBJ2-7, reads ETGVTQSPTHLIKTRGQQVTLRCSSQSGHNTVSWYQQALGQGPQFIFQYYREEENGRGNFPPRFSGLQFPNYSSELNVNALELDDSALYLCASSIQNLEDDEQYFGPGTRLTVT.